The sequence of this T cell receptor (beta chain) was determined in a study of cytomegalovirus exposure and HLA in healthy donors. V trimming: 3 bases; J trimming: 3 bases; junction bases outside the gene matches: 5. The CDR3 consists of 14 residues. The germline gives CDR1 SGHTA, CDR2 FQGTGA. 13 Jbeta primers and 60 Vbeta primers were used for the PCR. Some clones are missing from TCRdb's copy, which holds only in-frame ones; the method was immunoSEQ multiplex PCR. Here the sample table reports tens of thousands of clones. This clonotype was obtained from a girl under 18 in good health and CMV-seropositive. Specimen: PBMCs. The chain is built from TRBV7-3 and TRBJ2-7; 7 bases are shared with TRBD1. The CDR3 loop reads CASSFPTGRYEQYV. The CDR3 region has the DNA TGTGCCAGCAGCTTCCCGACAGGGCGCTACGAGCAGTACGTC.